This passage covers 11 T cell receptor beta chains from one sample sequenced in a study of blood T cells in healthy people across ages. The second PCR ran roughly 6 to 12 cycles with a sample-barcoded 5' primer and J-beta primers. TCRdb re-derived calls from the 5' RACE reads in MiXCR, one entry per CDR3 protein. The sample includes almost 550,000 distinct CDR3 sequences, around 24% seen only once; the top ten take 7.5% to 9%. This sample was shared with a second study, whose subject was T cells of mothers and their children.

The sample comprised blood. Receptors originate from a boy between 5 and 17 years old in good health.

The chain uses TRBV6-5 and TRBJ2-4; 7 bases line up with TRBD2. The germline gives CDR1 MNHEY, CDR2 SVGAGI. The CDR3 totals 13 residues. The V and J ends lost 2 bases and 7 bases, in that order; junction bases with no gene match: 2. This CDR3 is CASSYEGGNIQYF. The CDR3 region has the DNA TGTGCCAGCAGTTACGAGGGAGGGAACATTCAGTACTTC.

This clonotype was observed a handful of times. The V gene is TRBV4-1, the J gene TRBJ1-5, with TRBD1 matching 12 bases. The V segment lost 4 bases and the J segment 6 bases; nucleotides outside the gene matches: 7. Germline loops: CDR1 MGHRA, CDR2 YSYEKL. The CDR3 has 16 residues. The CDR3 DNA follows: TGCGCCAGCAGCCGGACCGGGACAGGGGGCGGTCAGCCCCAGCATTTT. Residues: CASSRTGTGGGQPQHF.

The CDR3 DNA reads as TGCGCCAGCAGCCCTTACCAGAGGGGAATGAGGGGCTACACCTTC. Its protein is CASSPYQRGMRGYTF. The chain joins TRBV5-1 to TRBJ1-2; possible D gene TRBD1, 5 bases. The ends were cut back, 4 bases at V and 8 bases at J, with 21 bases in the middle. Per germline, CDR1 SGHRS and CDR2 YFSETQ. This CDR3 has 15 amino acids.

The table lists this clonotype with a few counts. This CDR3 is CSVEDLRGDGELFF. For the CDR3, the DNA is TGCAGCGTTGAAGATCTTAGGGGTGACGGGGAGCTGTTTTTT. V and J are TRBV29-1 and TRBJ2-2; the D gene is possibly TRBD1 (5 bases). This CDR3 has 14 amino acids. The V gene lost 0 bases and the J gene lost 7 bases, with 12 bases spanning the gap. In germline, CDR1 is SQVTM, CDR2 ANQGSEA.

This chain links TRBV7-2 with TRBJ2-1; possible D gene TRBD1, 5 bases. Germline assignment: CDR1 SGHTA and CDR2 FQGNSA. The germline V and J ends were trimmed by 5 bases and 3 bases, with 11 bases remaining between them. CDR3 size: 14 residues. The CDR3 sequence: CASSPQTVYNEQFF. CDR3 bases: TGTGCCAGCAGCCCTCAGACAGTCTACAATGAGCAGTTCTTC. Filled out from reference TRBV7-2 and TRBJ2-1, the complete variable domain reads GAGVSQSPSNKVTEKGKDVELRCDPISGHTALYWYRQSLGQGLEFLIYFQGNSAPDKSGLPSDRFSAERTGGSVSTLTIQRTQQEDSAVYLCASSPQTVYNEQFFGPGTRLTVL.

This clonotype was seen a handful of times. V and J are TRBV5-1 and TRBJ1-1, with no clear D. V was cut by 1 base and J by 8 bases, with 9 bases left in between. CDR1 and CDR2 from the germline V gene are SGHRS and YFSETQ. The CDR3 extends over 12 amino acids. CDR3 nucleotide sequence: TGCGCCAGCAGCTTGTCTGGGTCCGAAGCTTTCTTT. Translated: CASSLSGSEAFF.

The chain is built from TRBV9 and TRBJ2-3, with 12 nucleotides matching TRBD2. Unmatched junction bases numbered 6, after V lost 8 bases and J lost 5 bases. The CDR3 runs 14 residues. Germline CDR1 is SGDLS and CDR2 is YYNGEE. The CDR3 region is CASAETSGRDTQYF. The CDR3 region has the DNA TGTGCCAGTGCCGAGACTAGCGGGAGAGATACGCAGTATTTT.

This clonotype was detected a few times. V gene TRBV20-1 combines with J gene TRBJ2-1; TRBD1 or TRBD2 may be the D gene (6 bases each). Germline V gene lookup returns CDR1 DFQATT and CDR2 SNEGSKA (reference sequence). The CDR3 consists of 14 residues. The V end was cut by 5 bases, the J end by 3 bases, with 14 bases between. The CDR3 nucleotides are TGCAGTGCTCGGGGGCAGGGGAACTACAATGAGCAGTTCTTC. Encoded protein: CSARGQGNYNEQFF.

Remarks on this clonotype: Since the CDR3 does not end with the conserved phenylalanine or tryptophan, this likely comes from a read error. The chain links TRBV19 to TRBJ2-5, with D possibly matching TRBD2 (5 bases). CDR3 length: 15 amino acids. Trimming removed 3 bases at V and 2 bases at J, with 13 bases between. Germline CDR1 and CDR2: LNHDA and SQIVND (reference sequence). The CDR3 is CASSMWRSGQETQYL. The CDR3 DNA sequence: TGTGCCAGTAGTATGTGGCGGTCGGGGCAAGAGACCCAGTACCTC.

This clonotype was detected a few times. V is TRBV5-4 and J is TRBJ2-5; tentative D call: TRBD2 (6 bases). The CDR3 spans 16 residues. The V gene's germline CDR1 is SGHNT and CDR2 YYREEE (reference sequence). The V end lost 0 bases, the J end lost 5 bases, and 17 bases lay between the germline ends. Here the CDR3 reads CASSLVGTEGMETQYF. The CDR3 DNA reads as TGTGCCAGCAGCTTGGTAGGGACGGAGGGGATGGAGACCCAGTACTTC.

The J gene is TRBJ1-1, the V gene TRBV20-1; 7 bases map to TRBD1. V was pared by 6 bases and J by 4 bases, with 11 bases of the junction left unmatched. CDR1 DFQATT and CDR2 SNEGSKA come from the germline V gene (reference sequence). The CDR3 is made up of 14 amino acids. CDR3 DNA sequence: TGCAGTGCGTCGAAGGGACAGATGCGCACTGAAGCTTTCTTT. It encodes CSASKGQMRTEAFF.